This T cell receptor beta chain was documented in a study of T cell responses to AZD1222 COVID-19 vaccine. Looking at the study overall: Pooling was applied to second doses at about 4 or about 12 weeks.

J gave up 3 bases and V 0 bases, and 2 bases lay outside the gene matches. Germline CDR1 and CDR2: SGHRS and YFSETQ. This CDR3 is 15 amino acids long. Study-wide results and limits: Distributed over spike, vaccine-associated CD4 TCRs predominated at 160-218 and 743-854. The sample set comprised mostly white British donors with more females, and clonal diversity was possibly underestimated.

Details on this clone: The antigen is unknown. The sample has other DNA sequences that encode this CDR3 too.

TCRdb keeps only in-frame clones here, not all; method: immunoSEQ multiplex PCR. The table lists about 120,000 clones, around nine tenths of them singletons. This receptor was taken from an adult in good health. The chain employs TRBV5-1 and TRBJ2-2, with 7 bases matching TRBD1. The input for sequencing was peripheral blood, taken on day 0 of AZD1222 vaccination. In DNA form, the CDR3 reads TGCGCCAGCAGCTTGGGGACAGGCGACACCGGGGAGCTGTTTTTT. Its protein product is CASSLGTGDTGELFF.